This T cell receptor (beta chain) was sequenced during a study of T cells in Graves' hyperthyroidism and ophthalmopathy (dated by TCRdb to 2018 to 2020). Regarding the study in general: Peripheral blood samples were taken at the time of initial diagnosis, prior to any treatment. The paper reports TCR Vbeta CDR3 sequencing of approximately 140 peripheral blood samples: fewer than 50 ophthalmopathy, over 70 hyperthyroidism and 17 progressor patients. An independent validation cohort of around 20 hyperthyroidism patients and approximately 15 patients who later progressed to ophthalmopathy tested prospective prediction of ophthalmopathy. In addition, the study compared T-cell repertoires in thyroid tissue and in blood from 6 or 7 Graves' hyperthyroidism patients. After sampling, hyperthyroidism patients received methimazole starting at 30 mg daily, and ophthalmopathy patients received high-dose intravenous methylprednisolone. For training and testing, the roughly 100 patients in the discovery cohort were randomly divided in a 7:3 ratio. TCR V-J signatures able to tell the groups apart were searched for in a discovery cohort of 95 to 100 patients, of whom approximately 40 had Graves' ophthalmopathy and 55 to 65 had stable Graves' hyperthyroidism.

CDR1 SGHTA and CDR2 FQGTGA were looked up in the germline V gene. From the cysteine up to the phenylalanine, the CDR3 has a length of 12 residues. Only the CDR3 part of the read is kept: 36 bases, read in frame from the first base. The V and J ends are trimmed by 1 base and 9 bases, leaving 6 bases between them. In the ophthalmopathy patients, disease was moderately to severely active, with a Clinical Activity Score of 3 or more, a NOSPECS grade of 4 or more, and a duration of less than 3 months. The study excluded patients with uncontrolled infections, other autoimmune diseases, pregnancy or lactation. Diagnoses were based on clinical symptoms, serum thyroxine and TRAb, thyroid ultrasound and orbital computed tomography. Ficoll-Paque density gradient centrifugation was used to isolate PBMCs from about 9 ml of fresh peripheral blood. Total RNA was extracted using Trizol reagent, and RNA quality was assessed on an Agilent 2100 Bioanalyzer.

This clonotype showed up just a few times. Its binding antigen is unknown. No qualities accompany the bases; no much larger clone lies one base away. The TCR beta CDR3 regions were amplified from the RNA transcripts. The first round of RT-PCR for the TCR CDR3 was performed with the HTBI primer set and the Qiagen OneStep RT-PCR kit. Libraries were constructed in a second round of multiplex PCR, after which size selection and purification were performed. Libraries were sequenced paired-end with 100 bp reads on an Illumina HiSeq2000. Under the source paper's analysis protocol: SOAPnuke was used to process the raw data, throwing out any read that contained adapters or uncalled bases, had a mean Phred below 15, or lacked an exact constant-primer or identifier match. High-quality paired reads were merged with COPE v1.2.5, and unique nucleotide sequences were defined as clonotypes. MiTCR v1.1 was used to align clonotypes to the IMGT TRBV, TRBD and TRBJ reference segments. The analysis included only V-J combinations with a frequency above 0.0001, which together covered 99% to 99.2% of the repertoires. A TCS score was defined as the ratio of F50 (clonal expansion) to E x V (chaos), with BLOSUM62-based TCRdist applied between CDR3 peptides within each V-J. Welch's t-statistics and random forest reduced roughly 540 V-J features to under 15, which were used in a naive Bayes classifier (R e1071). TCRdb ran its own pipeline on the public reads, namely fastp trimming at Q25 and MiXCR clone calling, and kept in-frame beta chains. Duplicate CDR3 protein sequences are folded into a single record with the most common DNA and genes. It is TCRdb's table, rather than the study itself, that gives the V and J calls and clone size. Here the sample has 300,000 to 450,000 distinct CDR3 sequences; approximately 15% occur a single time. About 20% of the sample lies in the top ten.

Study-level results and caveats: In cross-validation, a model built on a 13 V-J signature told ophthalmopathy apart from stable hyperthyroidism with approximately 90% sensitivity and approximately 81% specificity, and in testing the same model reached 80%/75%. Most expanded thyroid clonotypes (frequency above 0.001) were also detected in blood, suggesting blood repertoires may reflect thyroid immune responses. No statistical method was used to set the sample size in advance, and investigators knew the group allocation. In validation, the model predicted progression to ophthalmopathy a median of roughly 6.5 months before onset, with about 64% sensitivity and 72.22% specificity.

The receptor was derived from a woman aged 25 to 39 with Graves' ophthalmopathy. The chain is made from TRBV7-3 and TRBJ2-2; too little of a D gene remains to name it. The sample was blood. Here the CDR3 is given as CASSLIGRELFF. The DNA reads as follows: TGTGCCAGCAGCTTAATCGGGCGGGAGCTGTTTTTT.